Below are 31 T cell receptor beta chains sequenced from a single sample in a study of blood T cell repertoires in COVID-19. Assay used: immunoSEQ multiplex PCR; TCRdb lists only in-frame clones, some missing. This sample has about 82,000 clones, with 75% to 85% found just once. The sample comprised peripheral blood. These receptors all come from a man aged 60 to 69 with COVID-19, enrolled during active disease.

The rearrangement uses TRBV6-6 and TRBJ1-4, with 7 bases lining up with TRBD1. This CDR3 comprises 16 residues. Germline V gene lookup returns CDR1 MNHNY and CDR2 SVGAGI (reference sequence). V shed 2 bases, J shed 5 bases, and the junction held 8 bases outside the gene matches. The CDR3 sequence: CASSYLPRDRNEKLFF. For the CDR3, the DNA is TGTGCCAGCAGTTACCTTCCCCGGGACAGAAATGAAAAACTGTTTTTT.

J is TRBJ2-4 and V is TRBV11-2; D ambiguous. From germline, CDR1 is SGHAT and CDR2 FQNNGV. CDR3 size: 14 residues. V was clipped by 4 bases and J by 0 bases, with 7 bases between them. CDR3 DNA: TGTGCCAGCAGCTCGAGAATAGCCAAAAACATTCAGTACTTC. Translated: CASSSRIAKNIQYF.

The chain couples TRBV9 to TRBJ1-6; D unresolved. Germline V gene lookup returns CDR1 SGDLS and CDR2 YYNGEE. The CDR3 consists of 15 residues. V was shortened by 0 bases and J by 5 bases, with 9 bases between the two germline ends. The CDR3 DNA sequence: TGTGCCAGCAGCGTAGACTTGGTAAATAATTCACCCCTCCACTTT. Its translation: CASSVDLVNNSPLHF.

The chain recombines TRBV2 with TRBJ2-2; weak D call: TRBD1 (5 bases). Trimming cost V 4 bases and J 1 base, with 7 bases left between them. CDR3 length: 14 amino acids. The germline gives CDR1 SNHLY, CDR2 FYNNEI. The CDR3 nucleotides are TGTGCCAGCAGTGGACAGATGAACACCGGGGAGCTGTTTTTT. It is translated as CASSGQMNTGELFF. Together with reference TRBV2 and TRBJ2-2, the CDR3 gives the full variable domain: EPEVTQTPSHQVTQMGQEVILRCVPISNHLYFYWYRQILGQKVEFLVSFYNNEISEKSEIFDDQFSVERPDGSNFTLKIRSTKLEDSAMYFCASSGQMNTGELFFGEGSRLTVL.

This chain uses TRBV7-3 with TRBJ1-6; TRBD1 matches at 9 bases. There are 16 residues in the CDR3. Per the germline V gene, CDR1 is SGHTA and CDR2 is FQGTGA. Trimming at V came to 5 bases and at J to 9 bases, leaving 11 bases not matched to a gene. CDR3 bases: TGTGCCAGCAGCGCTAGGGAGACAGGGGGTGGTTCACCCCTCCACTTT. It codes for CASSARETGGGSPLHF.

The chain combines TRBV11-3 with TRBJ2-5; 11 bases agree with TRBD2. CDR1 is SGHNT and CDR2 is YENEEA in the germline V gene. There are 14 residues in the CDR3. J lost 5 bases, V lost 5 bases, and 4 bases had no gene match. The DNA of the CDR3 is TGTGCCAGCAGCATAGCGGGGGGGCTTGAGACCCAGTACTTC. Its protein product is CASSIAGGLETQYF.

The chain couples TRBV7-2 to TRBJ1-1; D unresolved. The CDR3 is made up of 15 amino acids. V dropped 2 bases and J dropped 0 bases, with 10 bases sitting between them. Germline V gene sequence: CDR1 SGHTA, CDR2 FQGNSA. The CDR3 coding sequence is TGTGCCAGCAGCTTATCCTCCGCGATGAACACTGAAGCTTTCTTT. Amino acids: CASSLSSAMNTEAFF.

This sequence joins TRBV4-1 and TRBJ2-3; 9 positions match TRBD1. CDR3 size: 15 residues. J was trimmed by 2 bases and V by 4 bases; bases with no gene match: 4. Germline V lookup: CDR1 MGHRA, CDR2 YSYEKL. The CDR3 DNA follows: TGCGCCAGCAGCCCTCGGACAGGGGCCACAGATACGCAGTATTTT. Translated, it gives CASSPRTGATDTQYF.

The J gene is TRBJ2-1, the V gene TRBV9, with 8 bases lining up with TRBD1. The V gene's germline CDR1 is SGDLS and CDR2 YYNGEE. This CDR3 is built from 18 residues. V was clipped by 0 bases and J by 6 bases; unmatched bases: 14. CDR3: CASSVDNYPKGQGNEQFF. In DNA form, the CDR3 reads TGTGCCAGCAGCGTAGACAATTACCCCAAAGGACAGGGCAATGAGCAGTTCTTC.

This chain's CDR3 is CASSAGAGTDYGYTF. In DNA form, the CDR3 reads TGTGCCAGCAGCGCTGGAGCCGGGACAGACTATGGCTACACCTTC. The rearrangement links TRBV9 to TRBJ1-2, with 7 bases matching TRBD1. This CDR3 spans 15 amino acids. Trimming cost V 3 bases and J 3 bases; bases outside gene matches: 8. Germline V gives CDR1 SGDLS, CDR2 YYNGEE. The full variable domain, completed using reference TRBV9 and TRBJ1-2, is DSGVTQTPKHLITATGQRVTLRCSPRSGDLSVYWYQQSLDQGLQFLIQYYNGEERAKGNILERFSAQQFPDLHSELNLSSLELGDSALYFCASSAGAGTDYGYTFGSGTRLTVV.

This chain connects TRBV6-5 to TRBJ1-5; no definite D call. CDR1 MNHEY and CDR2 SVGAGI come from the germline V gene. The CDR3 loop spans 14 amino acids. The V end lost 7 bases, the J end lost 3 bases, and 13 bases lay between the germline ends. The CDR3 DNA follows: TGTGCCAGCACCACGGACTCGTTCAATCAGCCCCAGCATTTT. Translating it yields CASTTDSFNQPQHF.

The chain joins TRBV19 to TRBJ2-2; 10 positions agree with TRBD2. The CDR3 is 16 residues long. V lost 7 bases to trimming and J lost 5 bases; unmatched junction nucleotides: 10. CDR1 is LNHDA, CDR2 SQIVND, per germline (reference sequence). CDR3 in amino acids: CASKLASGSRTGELFF. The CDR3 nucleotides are TGTGCCAGTAAACTGGCTAGCGGGAGTCGAACCGGGGAGCTGTTTTTT.

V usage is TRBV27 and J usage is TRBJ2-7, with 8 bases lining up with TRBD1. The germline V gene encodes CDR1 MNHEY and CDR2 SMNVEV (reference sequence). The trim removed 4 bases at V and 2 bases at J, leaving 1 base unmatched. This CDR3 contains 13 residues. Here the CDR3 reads CASSWTGTYEQYF. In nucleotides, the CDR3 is TGTGCCAGCAGTTGGACAGGGACCTACGAGCAGTACTTC.

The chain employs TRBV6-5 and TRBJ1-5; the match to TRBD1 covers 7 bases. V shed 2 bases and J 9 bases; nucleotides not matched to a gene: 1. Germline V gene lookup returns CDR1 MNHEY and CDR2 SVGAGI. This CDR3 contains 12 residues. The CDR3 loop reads CASSYRTGPQHF. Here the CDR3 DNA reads TGTGCCAGCAGTTACCGGACAGGGCCCCAGCATTTT.

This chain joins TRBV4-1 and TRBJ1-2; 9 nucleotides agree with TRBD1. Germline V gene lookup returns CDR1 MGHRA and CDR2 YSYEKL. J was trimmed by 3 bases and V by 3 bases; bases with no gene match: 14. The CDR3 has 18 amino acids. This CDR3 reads CASSQPQGARGFDYGYTF. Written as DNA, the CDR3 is TGCGCCAGCAGCCAGCCACAGGGGGCAAGAGGTTTTGACTATGGCTACACCTTC.

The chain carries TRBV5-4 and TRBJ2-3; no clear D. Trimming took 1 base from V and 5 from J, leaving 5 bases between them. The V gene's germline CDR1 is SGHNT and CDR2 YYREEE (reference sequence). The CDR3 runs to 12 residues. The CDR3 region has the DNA TGTGCCAGCAGCTTGAGAGTAGATACGCAGTATTTT. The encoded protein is CASSLRVDTQYF.

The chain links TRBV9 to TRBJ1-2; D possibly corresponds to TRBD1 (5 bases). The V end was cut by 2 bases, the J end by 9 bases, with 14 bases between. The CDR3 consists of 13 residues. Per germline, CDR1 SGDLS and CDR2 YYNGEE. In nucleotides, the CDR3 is TGTGCCAGCAGCGTGGGGGGGTCGCGGAGCTACACCTTC. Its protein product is CASSVGGSRSYTF.

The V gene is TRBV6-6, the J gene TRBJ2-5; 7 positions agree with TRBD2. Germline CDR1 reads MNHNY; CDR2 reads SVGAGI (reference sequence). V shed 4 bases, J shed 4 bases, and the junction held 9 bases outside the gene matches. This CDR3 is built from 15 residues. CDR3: CASSFSGAGAETQYF. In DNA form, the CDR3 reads TGTGCCAGCAGTTTTAGTGGGGCGGGAGCAGAGACCCAGTACTTC.

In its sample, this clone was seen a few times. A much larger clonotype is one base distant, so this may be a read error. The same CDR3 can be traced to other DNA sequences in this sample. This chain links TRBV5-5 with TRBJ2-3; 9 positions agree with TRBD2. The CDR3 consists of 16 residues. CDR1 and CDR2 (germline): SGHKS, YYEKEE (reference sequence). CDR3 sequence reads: CARRLGGGGRALPGYF. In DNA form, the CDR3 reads TGTGCCCGCAGGTTGGGAGGGGGCGGGAGGGCCCTCCCTGGGTATTTT.

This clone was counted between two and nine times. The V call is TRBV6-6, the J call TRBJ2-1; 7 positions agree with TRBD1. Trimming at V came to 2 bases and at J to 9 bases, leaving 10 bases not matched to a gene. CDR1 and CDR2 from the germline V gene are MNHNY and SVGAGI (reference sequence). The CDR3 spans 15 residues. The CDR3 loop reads CASSYDVTGTGEQFF. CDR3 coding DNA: TGTGCCAGCAGTTACGACGTGACAGGGACCGGTGAGCAGTTCTTC.

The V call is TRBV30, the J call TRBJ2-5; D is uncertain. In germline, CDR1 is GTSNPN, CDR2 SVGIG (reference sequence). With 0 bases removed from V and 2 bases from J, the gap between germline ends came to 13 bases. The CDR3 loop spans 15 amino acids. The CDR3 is CAWSVDRGRQETQYF. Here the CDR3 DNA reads TGTGCCTGGAGTGTTGACCGTGGGCGACAAGAGACCCAGTACTTC.

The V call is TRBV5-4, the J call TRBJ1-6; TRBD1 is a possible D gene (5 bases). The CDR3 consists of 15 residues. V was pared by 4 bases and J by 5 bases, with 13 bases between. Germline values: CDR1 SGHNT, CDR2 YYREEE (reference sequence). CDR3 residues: CASSQHWGNNSPLHF. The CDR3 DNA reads TGTGCCAGCAGCCAACACTGGGGCAATAATTCACCCCTCCACTTT.

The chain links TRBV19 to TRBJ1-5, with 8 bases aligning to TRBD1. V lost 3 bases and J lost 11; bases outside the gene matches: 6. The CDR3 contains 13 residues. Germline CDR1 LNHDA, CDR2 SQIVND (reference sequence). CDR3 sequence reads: CASSMVPTGAQHF. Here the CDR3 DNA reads TGTGCCAGTAGTATGGTCCCGACAGGGGCCCAGCATTTT.

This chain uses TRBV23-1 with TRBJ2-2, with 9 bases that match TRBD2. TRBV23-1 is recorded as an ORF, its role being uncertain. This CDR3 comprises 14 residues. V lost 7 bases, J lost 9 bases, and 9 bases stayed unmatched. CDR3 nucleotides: TGCGCCAGCAACCATGAGACTAGCGGCTGGGAGCTGTTTTTT. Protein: CASNHETSGWELFF.

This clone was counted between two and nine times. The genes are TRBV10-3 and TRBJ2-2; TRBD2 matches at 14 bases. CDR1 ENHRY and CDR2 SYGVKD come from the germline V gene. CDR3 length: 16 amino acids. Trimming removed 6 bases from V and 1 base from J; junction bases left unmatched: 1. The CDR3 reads CAIRGTSGRNTGELFF. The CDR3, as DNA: TGTGCCATCAGGGGGACTAGCGGGAGGAACACCGGGGAGCTGTTTTTT.

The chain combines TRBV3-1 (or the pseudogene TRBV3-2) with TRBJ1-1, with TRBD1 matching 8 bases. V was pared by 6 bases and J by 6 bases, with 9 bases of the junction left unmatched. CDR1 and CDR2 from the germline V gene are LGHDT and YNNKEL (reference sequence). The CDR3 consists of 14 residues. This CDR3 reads CASSLGQGSPEAFF. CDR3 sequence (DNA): TGTGCCAGCAGTCTCGGACAGGGTAGCCCTGAAGCTTTCTTT.

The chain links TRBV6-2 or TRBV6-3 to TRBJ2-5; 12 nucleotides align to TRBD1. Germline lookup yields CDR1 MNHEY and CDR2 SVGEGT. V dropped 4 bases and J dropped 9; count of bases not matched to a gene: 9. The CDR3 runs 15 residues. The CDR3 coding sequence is TGTGCCAGCAGTTGGGGCGGGACAGGGGGCACGGCCCAGTACTTC. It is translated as CASSWGGTGGTAQYF.

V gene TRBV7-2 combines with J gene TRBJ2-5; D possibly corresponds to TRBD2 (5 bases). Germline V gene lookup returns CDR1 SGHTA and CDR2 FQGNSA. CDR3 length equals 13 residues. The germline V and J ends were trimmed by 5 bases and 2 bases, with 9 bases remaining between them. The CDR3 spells CASSPPGQETQYF. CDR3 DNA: TGTGCCAGCAGCCCACCGGGGCAAGAGACCCAGTACTTC.

CDR3 bases: TGCGCCAGCAGCCGGACCGGGACAGGGGCCACAGATACGCAGTATTTT. Protein: CASSRTGTGATDTQYF. The rearrangement joins TRBV5-1 to TRBJ2-3; 10 bases align to TRBD1. CDR1 is SGHRS, CDR2 YFSETQ, per germline. V lost 4 bases to trimming and J lost 2 bases; unmatched junction nucleotides: 7. The CDR3 extends over 16 amino acids.

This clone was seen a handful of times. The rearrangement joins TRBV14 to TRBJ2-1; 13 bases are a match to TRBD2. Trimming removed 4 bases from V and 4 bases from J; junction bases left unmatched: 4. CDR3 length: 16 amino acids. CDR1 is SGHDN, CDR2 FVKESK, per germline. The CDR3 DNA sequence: TGTGCCAGCAGCCGACCGGGACTAGCGGGATACAATGAGCAGTTCTTC. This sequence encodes CASSRPGLAGYNEQFF.

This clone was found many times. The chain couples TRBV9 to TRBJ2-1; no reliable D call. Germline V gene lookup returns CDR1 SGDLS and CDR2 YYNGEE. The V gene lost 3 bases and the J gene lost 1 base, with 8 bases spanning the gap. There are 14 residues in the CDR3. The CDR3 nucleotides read TGTGCCAGCAGCGATCCGGTATCCTACAATGAGCAGTTCTTC. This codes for CASSDPVSYNEQFF.